These T cell receptor beta chains were read from a single sample in a study of radiotherapy plus CTLA-4 blockade in lung cancer. The table came from immunoSEQ multiplex PCR; TCRdb's copy has only in-frame clones and leaves some out. The sample has about 67,000 clones, approximately 79% seen once. The source was peripheral blood, collected from a patient treated with radiotherapy plus ipilimumab. All receptors derive from a human donor with non-small cell lung cancer whose response to radiotherapy plus ipilimumab could not be evaluated. Some clones in this sample may be carry-over from other donors' samples. Both conserved end residues are part of each CDR3.

>TRBV6-5|TRBJ2-3|16
CASSYSVGAPTDTQYF
>TRBV19|TRBJ2-1|15
CASSIAGGPYNEQFF
>TRBV4-3|TRBJ1-3|20
CASSQDLPFGGLLSGNTIYF
>TRBV29-1|TRBJ1-5|12
CSVQGPTGPQHF
>TRBV6-1|TRBJ1-3|15
CASRSQVLRGNTIYF
>TRBV15|TRBJ2-7|16
CATSRAGDRGPYEQYF
>TRBV27|TRBJ1-6|16
CASSLGLTGLNSPLHF
>TRBV27|TRBJ1-4|15
CASSLRRRAGEKLFF
>TRBV4-1|TRBJ2-3|14
CASSQAGVEDTQYF
>TRBV28|TRBJ1-1|13
CASSFSVNTEAFF
>TRBV15|TRBJ2-3|15
CATSRALARTDTQYF
>TRBV18|TRBJ1-1|15
CASSPAGTGGTEAFF
>TRBV18|TRBJ1-5|15
CASSPSNRGNQPQHF
>TRBV6-5|TRBJ1-5|13
CATRQGAHQPQHF
>TRBV5-1|.|14
CASSLAGRVYEQYF
>TRBV7-9|TRBJ2-5|14
CASSAGQGLETQYF
>TRBV28|TRBJ1-5|15
CASSLRAGLNQPQHF
>TRBV7-3|TRBJ2-1|13
CASSLTGTPEQFF
>TRBV4-1|TRBJ2-1|13
CASSQIGGNEQFF
>TRBV9|TRBJ2-3|19
CASSVAPTRSGGDTDTQYF
>TRBV19|TRBJ1-1|15
CASSAIQGANAEAFF
>TRBV28|TRBJ2-7|15
CASSLATSGFYEQYF
>TRBV20-1|TRBJ1-1|11
CSARTVMEAFF
>TRBV4-1|TRBJ1-5|14
CASSQDWGVEPQHF
>TRBV5-6|TRBJ1-4|14
CASSLAQGGEKLFF
>TRBV7-2|TRBJ2-3|15
CASSLVGTITDTQYF
>TRBV6-5|TRBJ2-7|12
CASSPTGNEQYF
>TRBV6-5|TRBJ1-3|15
CASSYADRAGNTIYF
>TRBV9|TRBJ2-7|15
CASSPTTSGPYEQYF
>TRBV27|TRBJ2-1|15
CASSSGTGSYNEQFF
>TRBV2|TRBJ1-5|15
CASSDGAHSNQPQHF
>TRBV5-1|TRBJ1-2|13
CASSSTGGYGYTF
>TRBV10-3|TRBJ1-6|13
CATGGTDNSPLHF
>TRBV5-1|TRBJ1-5|13
CASRQGAGQPQHF
>TRBV7-9|TRBJ1-2|12
CASSLADSVYTF
>TRBV6-1|TRBJ2-7|14
CASSSPRGDYEQYF
>TRBV7-8|TRBJ2-7|16
CASSLNIGGSTYEQYF
>TRBV5-1|TRBJ1-6|15
CASSSPGQGGSPLHF
>TRBV29-1|TRBJ1-3|11
CSVVRGDTIYF
>TRBV5-4|TRBJ2-2|16
CASSLDPGGNTGELFF
>TRBV11-3|TRBJ2-1|15
CASSRQGQVHNEQFF
>TRBV6-1|TRBJ2-3|15
CASSERQGPHDTQYF
>TRBV7-2|TRBJ2-5|14
CASSLVWGEETQYF
>TRBV19|TRBJ1-2|14
CASSIYRGDYGYTF
>TRBV7-2|TRBJ2-3|17
CASSLSPQGPGTDTQYF
>TRBV28|TRBJ1-1|15
CASKIWGGLGTEAFF
>TRBV6-6|TRBJ2-2|16
CASRGRGGRNTGELFF
>TRBV5-1|TRBJ2-3|15
CASSRLAGITDTQYF
>TRBV7-2|TRBJ2-4|17
CASSLALAGVAKNIQYF
>TRBV6-5|TRBJ1-5|12
CASREGDQPQHF
>TRBV29-1|TRBJ2-3|14
CSVDLAGGHSAQYF
>TRBV28|TRBJ2-7|14
CASSVTQGYYEQYF
>TRBV4-1|TRBJ1-3|19
CASSQDFQQPGVSGNTIYF
>TRBV5-1|TRBJ2-7|13
CASSPGLAYEQYF
>TRBV28|TRBJ1-5|14
CASILRGTNQPQHF